The T cell receptor beta chain under discussion was sequenced for a study of cytomegalovirus exposure and HLA in healthy donors. As for the study in general: In an earlier analysis, some 110 million unique TCR beta sequences were found from 150 million to 200 million T cells. General observations from the study: 87-base-pair reads could not separate some V segments, including TRBV6-2 and TRBV6-3.

The CDR3 is 13 residues long. Germline lookup yields CDR1 MNHNY and CDR2 SVGAGI (reference sequence). Trimming at V came to 8 bases and at J to 4 bases, leaving 7 bases not matched to a gene. It was healthy bone marrow donors who served as donors. This clone appeared a single time. The antigen is undetermined. The PCR contained 60 Vbeta and 13 Jbeta primers. Data came from immunoSEQ multiplex PCR; TCRdb stores just in-frame clones and leaves some out. Here the sample spans just over 150,000 clones, roughly 78% being singletons. This clonotype originated in a woman aged 40 to 50 in good health and CMV-seronegative. The material sequenced was PBMCs. The chain is built from TRBV6-6 and TRBJ1-2; 7 bases align to TRBD1. DNA for the CDR3: TGTGCCAGCCGAAGTACAGGGGTCTATGGCTACACCTTC. This sequence encodes CASRSTGVYGYTF.